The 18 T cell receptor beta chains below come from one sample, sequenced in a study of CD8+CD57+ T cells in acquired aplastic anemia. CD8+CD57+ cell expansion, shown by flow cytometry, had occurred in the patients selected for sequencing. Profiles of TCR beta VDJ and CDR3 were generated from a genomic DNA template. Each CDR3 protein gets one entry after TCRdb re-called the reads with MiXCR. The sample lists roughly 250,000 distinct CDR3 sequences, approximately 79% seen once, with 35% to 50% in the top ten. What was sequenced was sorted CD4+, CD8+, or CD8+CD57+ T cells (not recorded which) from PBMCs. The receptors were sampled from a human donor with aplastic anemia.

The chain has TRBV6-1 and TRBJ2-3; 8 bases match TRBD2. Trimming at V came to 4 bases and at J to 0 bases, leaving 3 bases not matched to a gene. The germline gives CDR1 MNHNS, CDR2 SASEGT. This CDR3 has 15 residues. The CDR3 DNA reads TGTGCCAGCAGTGGCGTAGCGGGGAGCACAGATACGCAGTATTTT. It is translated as CASSGVAGSTDTQYF.

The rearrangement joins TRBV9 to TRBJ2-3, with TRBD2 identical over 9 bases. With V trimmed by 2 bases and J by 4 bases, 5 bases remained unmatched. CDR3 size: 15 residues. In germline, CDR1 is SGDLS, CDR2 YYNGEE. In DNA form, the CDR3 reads TGTGCCAGCAGCGTGGGTAGCGGGGGATCAGATACGCAGTATTTT. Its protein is CASSVGSGGSDTQYF.

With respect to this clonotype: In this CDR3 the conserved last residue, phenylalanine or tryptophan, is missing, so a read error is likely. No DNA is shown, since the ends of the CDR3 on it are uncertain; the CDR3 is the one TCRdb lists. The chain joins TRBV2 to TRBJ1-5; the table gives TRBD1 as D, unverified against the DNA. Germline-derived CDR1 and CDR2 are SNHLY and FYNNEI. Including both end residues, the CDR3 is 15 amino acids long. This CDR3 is CASSVGGARDQLLEP.

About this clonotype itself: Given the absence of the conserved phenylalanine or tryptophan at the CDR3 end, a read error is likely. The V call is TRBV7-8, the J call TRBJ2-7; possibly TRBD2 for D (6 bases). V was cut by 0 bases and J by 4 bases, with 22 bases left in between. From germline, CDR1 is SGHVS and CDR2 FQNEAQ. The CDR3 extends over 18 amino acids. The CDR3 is CASSLAGGADAQYYEQYI. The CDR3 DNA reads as TGTGCCAGCAGCTTAGCGGGAGGCGCCGATGCGCAGTATTACGAGCAGTACATC.

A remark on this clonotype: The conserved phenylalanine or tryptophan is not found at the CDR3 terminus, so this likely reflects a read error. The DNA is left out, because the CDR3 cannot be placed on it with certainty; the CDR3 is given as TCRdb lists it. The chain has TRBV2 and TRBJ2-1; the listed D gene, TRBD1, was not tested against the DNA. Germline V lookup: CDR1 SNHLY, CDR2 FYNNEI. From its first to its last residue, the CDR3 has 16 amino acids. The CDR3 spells CASSDGGIHEQFLGPG.

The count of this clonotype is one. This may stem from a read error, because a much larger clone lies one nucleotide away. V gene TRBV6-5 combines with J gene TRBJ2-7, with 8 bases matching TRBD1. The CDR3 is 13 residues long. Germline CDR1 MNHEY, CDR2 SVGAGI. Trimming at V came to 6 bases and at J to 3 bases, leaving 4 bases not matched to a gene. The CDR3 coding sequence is TGTGCCAGCAGCCAGGGGACAGGCTACGAGCAGTACGTC. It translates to CASSQGTGYEQYV.

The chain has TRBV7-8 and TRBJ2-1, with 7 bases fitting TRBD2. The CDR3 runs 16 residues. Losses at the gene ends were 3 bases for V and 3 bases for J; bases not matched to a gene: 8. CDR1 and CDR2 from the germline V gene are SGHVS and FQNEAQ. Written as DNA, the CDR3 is TGTGCCAGCAGCTTTTGGACAAGCGGGGACTACAATGAGCAGTTCTTC. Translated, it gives CASSFWTSGDYNEQFF.

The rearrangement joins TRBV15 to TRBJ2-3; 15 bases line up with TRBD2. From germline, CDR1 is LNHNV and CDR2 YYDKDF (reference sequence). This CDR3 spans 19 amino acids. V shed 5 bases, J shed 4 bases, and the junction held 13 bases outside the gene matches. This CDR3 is CATSALLPGLAGGADTQYF. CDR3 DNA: TGTGCCACCAGCGCTCTTCTCCCGGGACTAGCGGGAGGAGCAGATACGCAGTATTTT.

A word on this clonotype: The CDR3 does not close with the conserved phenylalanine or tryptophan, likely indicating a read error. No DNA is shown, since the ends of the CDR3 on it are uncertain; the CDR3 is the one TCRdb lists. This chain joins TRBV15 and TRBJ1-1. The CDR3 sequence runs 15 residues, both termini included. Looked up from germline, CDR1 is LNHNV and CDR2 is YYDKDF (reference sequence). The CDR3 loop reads CATSGVGEADTEAFG.

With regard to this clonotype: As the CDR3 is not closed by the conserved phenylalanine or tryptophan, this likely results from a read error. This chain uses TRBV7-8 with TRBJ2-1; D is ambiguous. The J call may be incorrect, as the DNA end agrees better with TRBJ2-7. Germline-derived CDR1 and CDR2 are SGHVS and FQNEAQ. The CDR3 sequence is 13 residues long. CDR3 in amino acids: CASSSGVTCLQYS. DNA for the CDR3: TGTGCCAGCAGCTCCGGAGTGACGTGTCTACAGTACTCC.

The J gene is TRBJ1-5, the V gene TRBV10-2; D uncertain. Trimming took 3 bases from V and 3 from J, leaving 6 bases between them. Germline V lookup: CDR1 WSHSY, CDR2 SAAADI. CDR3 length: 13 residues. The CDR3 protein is CASSDQDNQPQHF. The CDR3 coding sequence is TGCGCCAGCAGTGATCAGGACAATCAGCCCCAGCATTTT.

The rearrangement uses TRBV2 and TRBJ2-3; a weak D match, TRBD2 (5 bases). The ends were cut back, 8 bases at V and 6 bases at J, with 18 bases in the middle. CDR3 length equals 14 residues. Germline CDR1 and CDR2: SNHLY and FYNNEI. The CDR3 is CASGFAGGPDTQYF. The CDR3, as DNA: TGTGCCAGCGGGTTCGCGGGCGGTCCCGATACGCAGTATTTT.

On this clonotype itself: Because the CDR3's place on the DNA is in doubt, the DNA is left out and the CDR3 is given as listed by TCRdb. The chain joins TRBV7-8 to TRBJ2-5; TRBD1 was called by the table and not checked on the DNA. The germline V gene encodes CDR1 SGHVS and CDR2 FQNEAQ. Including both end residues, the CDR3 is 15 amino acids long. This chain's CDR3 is CASSSGWGGGTEAYF.

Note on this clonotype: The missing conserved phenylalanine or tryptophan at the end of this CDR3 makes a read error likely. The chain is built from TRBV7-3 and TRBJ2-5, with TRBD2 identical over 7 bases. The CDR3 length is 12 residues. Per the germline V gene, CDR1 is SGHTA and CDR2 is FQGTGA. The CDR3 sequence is CAVRGGEESQYY. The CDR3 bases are TGTGCCGTCCGTGGGGGGGAGGAGAGCCAGTACTAC.

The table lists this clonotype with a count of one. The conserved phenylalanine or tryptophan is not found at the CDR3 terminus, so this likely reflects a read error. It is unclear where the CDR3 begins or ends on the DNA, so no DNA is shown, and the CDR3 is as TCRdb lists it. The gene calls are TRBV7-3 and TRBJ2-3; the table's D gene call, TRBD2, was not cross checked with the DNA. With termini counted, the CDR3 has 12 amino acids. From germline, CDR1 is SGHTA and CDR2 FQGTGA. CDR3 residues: CASSSERNTGEI.

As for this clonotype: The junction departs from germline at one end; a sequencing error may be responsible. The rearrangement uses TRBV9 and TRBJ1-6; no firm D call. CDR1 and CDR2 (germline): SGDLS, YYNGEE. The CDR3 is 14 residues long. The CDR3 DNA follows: TGTGCCGGCGGCGCAGCTGGGAACATCCCGTACTTCGACTTT. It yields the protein CAGGAAGNIPYFDF.

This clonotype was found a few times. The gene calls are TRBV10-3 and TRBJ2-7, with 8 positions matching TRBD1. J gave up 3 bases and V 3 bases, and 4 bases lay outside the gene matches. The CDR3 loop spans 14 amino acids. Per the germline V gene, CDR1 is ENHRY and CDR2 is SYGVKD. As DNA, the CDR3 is TGTGCCATCAGTGACTGGGACAGGTACTACGAGCAGTACTTC. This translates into CAISDWDRYYEQYF.

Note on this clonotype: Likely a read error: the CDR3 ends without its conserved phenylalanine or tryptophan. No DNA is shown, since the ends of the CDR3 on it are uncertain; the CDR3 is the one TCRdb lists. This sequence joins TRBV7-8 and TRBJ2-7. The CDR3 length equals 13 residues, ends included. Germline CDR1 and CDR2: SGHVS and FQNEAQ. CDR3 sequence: CASSLAGAHEKHY.